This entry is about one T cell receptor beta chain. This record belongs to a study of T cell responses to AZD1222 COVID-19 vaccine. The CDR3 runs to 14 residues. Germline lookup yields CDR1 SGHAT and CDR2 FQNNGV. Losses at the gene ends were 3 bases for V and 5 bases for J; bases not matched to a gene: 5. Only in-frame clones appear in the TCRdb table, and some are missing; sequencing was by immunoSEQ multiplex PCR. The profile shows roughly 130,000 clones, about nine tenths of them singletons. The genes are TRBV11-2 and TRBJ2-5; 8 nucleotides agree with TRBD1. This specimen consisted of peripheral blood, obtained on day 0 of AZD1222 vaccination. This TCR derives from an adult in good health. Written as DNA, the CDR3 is TGTGCCAGCAGCTTGCAGGGGGCCCGCGAGACCCAGTACTTC. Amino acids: CASSLQGARETQYF.